Listed below are T cell receptor beta chains from one sample, sequenced in a study of shared clonotypes between healthy human individuals. Libraries were prepared by immunoSEQ multiplex PCR; TCRdb keeps only in-frame clonotypes and omits some of them. Among about 700,000 clones, about 90% were seen once, and the ten largest hold approximately 22%. The sequencing input was naive CD8+ T cells sorted from blood. These receptors all stem from a man between 25 and 39 years old in good health. Both conserved end residues are part of each CDR3. D genes are given only for firm matches. Clone size is stated in some rows and not others, as once, few, many or a class when expanded.

J	D	size	V	DNA	CDR3
TRBJ2-3	TRBD2	NA	TRBV7-9	TGTGCCAGCAGCCTACTCCTCAGCGGGACTACGCAGTATTTT	CASSLLLSGTTQYF
TRBJ1-2	NA	NA	TRBV27	TGTGCCAGCAGTTTAGGGGGACTCTATGGCTACACCTTC	CASSLGGLYGYTF
TRBJ2-1	NA	NA	TRBV5-6	TGTGCCAGCAGCTTCGGGGGATCCTACAATGAGCAGTTCTTC	CASSFGGSYNEQFF
TRBJ2-7	NA	once	TRBV2	TGTGCCAGCATAGATCCATCCCCCTACGAGCAGTACTTC	CASIDPSPYEQYF
TRBJ2-1	TRBD2	NA	TRBV10-2	TGCGCCAGCAGTATCGGGGGGATCAATGAGCAGTTCTTC	CASSIGGINEQFF
TRBJ2-3	NA	NA	TRBV7-2	TGTGCCAGCAGCTTAGCGTTTCAGGGAGGCGATACGCAGTATTTT	CASSLAFQGGDTQYF
TRBJ2-5	TRBD1	NA	TRBV30	TGTGCCTGGACATCGGGACAGGGATTGGAGACCCAGTACTTC	CAWTSGQGLETQYF
TRBJ2-1	TRBD2	NA	TRBV27	TGTGCCAGCAGGGCCCCCGGGACTAGCGACTACAATGAGCAGTTCTTC	CASRAPGTSDYNEQFF
TRBJ2-3	NA	once	TRBV18	TGTGCCAGCTCAGGCCTAAAGGGGAGCACCCTCATTGATACGCAGTATTTT	CASSGLKGSTLIDTQYF
TRBJ1-1	NA	once	TRBV27	TGTGCCAGCAAAAGTCCCGGAAGTCTGAACGAAGCTTTCTTT	CASKSPGSLNEAFF
TRBJ1-4	NA	NA	TRBV27	TGTGCCAGCAGTTTATGGGAAGGGGCGCGTGGAAAACTGTTTTTT	CASSLWEGARGKLFF
TRBJ2-5	TRBD2	NA	TRBV7-2	TGTGCCAGCAGCTCTTGGACTAGCGGGAGTGTAGAGACCCAGTACTTC	CASSSWTSGSVETQYF
TRBJ2-7	NA	NA	TRBV7-9	TGTGCCAGCAGTAACAGGGCCGACGAGCAGTACTTC	CASSNRADEQYF
TRBJ2-5	NA	NA	TRBV11-2	TGTGCCAGCAGCCCTGGGGGGGCAGGCACGGAGACCCAGTACTTC	CASSPGGAGTETQYF
TRBJ1-5	NA	NA	TRBV27	TGTGCCAGCGGGTTGGGGCCCCAGCATTTT	CASGLGPQHF
TRBJ2-7	NA	NA	TRBV5-6	TGTGCCAGCAGCTTGGCTCGGGAGTCCTACGAGCAGTACTTC	CASSLARESYEQYF
TRBJ2-7	TRBD2	NA	TRBV5-5	TGTGCCAGCAGCTTAAATAGCGGGGGGACCTACGAGCAGTACTTC	CASSLNSGGTYEQYF
TRBJ2-3	NA	NA	TRBV20-1	TGCAGTGCACCGGAAGATACGCAGTATTTT	CSAPEDTQYF
TRBJ2-7	NA	NA	TRBV5-4	TGTGCCAGCAGCTATGACAGTGCCTCCTACGAGCAGTACTTC	CASSYDSASYEQYF
TRBJ1-1	NA	few	TRBV6-5	TGTGCCAGCAGTTACCTCGGGGTGGCAGGGAACACTGAAGCTTTCTTT	CASSYLGVAGNTEAFF
TRBJ2-7	NA	NA	TRBV7-2	TGTGCCAGCAGCGCCATGACAGGAGCCTACGAGCAGTACTTC	CASSAMTGAYEQYF
TRBJ2-7	NA	NA	TRBV11-2	TGTGCCAGCAACAAGGACAGCTACGAGCAGTACTTC	CASNKDSYEQYF
TRBJ1-3	NA	NA	TRBV29-1	TGCAGCGTTGAGTCTGGGGCTGGAAACACCATATATTTT	CSVESGAGNTIYF
TRBJ2-3	TRBD2	NA	TRBV13	TGTGCCAGCAGCGACGCGGTTAGCGGGAAAGATACGCAGTATTTT	CASSDAVSGKDTQYF
TRBJ2-1	NA	NA	TRBV4-3	TGCGCCAGCAGCCAAGACAGGGGCTCCTACAATGAGCAGTTCTTC	CASSQDRGSYNEQFF
TRBJ2-1	NA	few	TRBV9	TGTGCCAGCAGCGTAGGTGAGATAGCGGACAATGAGCAGTTCTTC	CASSVGEIADNEQFF
TRBJ1-2	TRBD1	once	TRBV6-5	TGTGCCAGCAGTTCCAACCACCTGACAGGGGGTTGTACCTTC	CASSSNHLTGGCTF
TRBJ2-1	TRBD2	NA	TRBV2	TGTGCCAGCAGTGAAGCCTCGGGACTAGCAAACAATGAGCAGTTCTTC	CASSEASGLANNEQFF
TRBJ1-2	NA	NA	TRBV30	TGTGCCTGGAGTGTCGGCGTCGGTGGCTACACCTTC	CAWSVGVGGYTF
TRBJ1-5	NA	NA	TRBV19	TGTGCCAGTAGTATAGATGAGGGTAGAAGCAATCAGCCCCAGCATTTT	CASSIDEGRSNQPQHF
TRBJ2-7	NA	NA	TRBV29-1	TGCAGCGTTGAGTCCGGGACGTACGAGCAGTACTTC	CSVESGTYEQYF
TRBJ1-1	NA	NA	TRBV4-2	TGTGCCAGCAGCCAAGAGGGGGGCTTGAACACTGAAGCTTTCTTT	CASSQEGGLNTEAFF
TRBJ2-7	TRBD2	NA	TRBV5-5	TGTGCCAGCAGCCTGACTAGCTCGGGGATCTACGAGCAGTACTTC	CASSLTSSGIYEQYF
TRBJ2-7	TRBD2	NA	TRBV19	TGTGCCAGTAGTCCCGGAGCGGGAGCGGCCTACGAGCAGTACTTC	CASSPGAGAAYEQYF
TRBJ2-7	NA	NA	TRBV11-2	TGTGCCAGCAGCTTAGACCCAGGGACCTACGAGCAGTACTTC	CASSLDPGTYEQYF
TRBJ2-2	TRBD1	NA	TRBV27	TGTGCCAGCGGGGCGGACAGGGGTTACACCGGGGAGCTGTTTTTT	CASGADRGYTGELFF
TRBJ1-5	NA	NA	TRBV6-7	TGTGCCAGCAGTTACTTAAAGGGAAGGAGCAATCAGCCCCAGCATTTT	CASSYLKGRSNQPQHF
TRBJ2-2	TRBD1	NA	TRBV5-1	TGCGCCAGCAGCTTTCGACAGGGGACCGGGGAGCTGTTTTTT	CASSFRQGTGELFF
TRBJ2-7	NA	NA	TRBV6-9	TGTGCCAGCGCTAGTCTTTACGAGCAGTACTTC	CASASLYEQYF
TRBJ2-1	TRBD2	NA	TRBV29-1	TGCAGCGTTCTCGGACTAGCGGGTCGGCAATACAATGAGCAGTTCTTC	CSVLGLAGRQYNEQFF
TRBJ2-7	NA	NA	TRBV7-9	TGTGCCAGCAGCTTAGGGTGGGGCCGAAGCTCCTACGAGCAGTACTTC	CASSLGWGRSSYEQYF
TRBJ2-3	NA	NA	TRBV6-1	TGTGCCAGCAGTGATTGGGGCCCAGATACGCAGTATTTT	CASSDWGPDTQYF
TRBJ2-2	NA	NA	TRBV9	TGTGCCAGCATCCTGACTAGGTCGCGCACCGGGGAGCTGTTTTTT	CASILTRSRTGELFF
TRBJ2-7	NA	once	TRBV7-9	TGTGCCAGCAGCCCTGAGCCTTCCTACGAGCAGTACTTC	CASSPEPSYEQYF
TRBJ2-1	TRBD2	NA	TRBV18	TGTGCCAGCTCACCAATAGCTAGCGGGATCCGGGATGAGCAGTTCTTC	CASSPIASGIRDEQFF
TRBJ1-1	NA	NA	TRBV6-1	TGTGCCAGCAGTGACGAGATACGGAACACTGAAGCTTTCTTT	CASSDEIRNTEAFF
TRBJ2-2	NA	NA	TRBV5-6	TGTGCCAGCAGCGATCCCCCCTTCGGGGTAAACACCGGGGAGCTGTTTTTT	CASSDPPFGVNTGELFF
TRBJ2-2	NA	NA	TRBV5-6	TGTGCCAGCAGCTTGGGAAGGTCCAACGGGGAGCTGTTTTTT	CASSLGRSNGELFF
TRBJ1-1	TRBD1	NA	TRBV27	TGTGCCAGCGGACAGGGTTTCACTGAAGCTTTCTTT	CASGQGFTEAFF
TRBJ2-1	NA	NA	TRBV4-1	TGCGCCAGCAGCCACCAAAACTCAGCGTATGAGCAGTTCTTC	CASSHQNSAYEQFF
TRBJ2-7	NA	NA	TRBV2	TGTGCCAGCAGTGAAGGGCAACATACCTACGAGCAGTACTTC	CASSEGQHTYEQYF
TRBJ2-6	NA	NA	TRBV19	TGTGCCAGTGCCGGCAAGGCGTCTGGGGCCAACGTCCTGACTTTC	CASAGKASGANVLTF
TRBJ2-5	TRBD1	NA	TRBV11-3	TGTGCCAGCAGCTTAGCCGGGGACAGAGAAGAGACCCAGTACTTC	CASSLAGDREETQYF
TRBJ1-2	NA	NA	TRBV5-8	TGTGCCAGCACCCTAAAGTCAGGGCTGTTCTATGGCTACACCTTC	CASTLKSGLFYGYTF
TRBJ2-1	NA	NA	TRBV7-9	TGTGCCAGCAGGACCTCAGGGGAATCGTACAATGAGCAGTTCTTC	CASRTSGESYNEQFF
TRBJ1-5	TRBD1	NA	TRBV27	TGTGCCAGCAGGCCGGGACAGAGAAATCAGCCCCAGCATTTT	CASRPGQRNQPQHF
TRBJ2-7	NA	few	TRBV7-2	TGTGCCAGCAGCTGGGGTAGTGGGTACGAGCAGTACTTC	CASSWGSGYEQYF
TRBJ2-7	NA	NA	TRBV2	TGTGCCAGCAGTGAAGTCGGGAATTCGGACGAGCAGTACTTC	CASSEVGNSDEQYF